The clone carrying this T cell receptor (beta chain) was observed a handful of times. Its target is not known. Investigators prepared the TCR beta libraries by applying iRepertoire HTBI primers and Arm-PCR of CDR3 regions. A single record per CDR3 protein comes from TCRdb applying MiXCR to the multiplex PCR reads. The table records 500,000 to 700,000 distinct CDR3 sequences, around 30% of them present only once. These data originate in a study of regulatory T cells in long-lasting Graves disease. General study findings and limits: Peripheral blood, not thyroid tissue, was the sole material studied. Persistent patients shared thousands of public clonotypes among themselves. Newly diagnosed patients shared fewer, at some 900.

Germline loops: CDR1 GTSNPN, CDR2 SVGIG (reference sequence). This CDR3 has 13 amino acids. With 1 base removed from V and 10 bases from J, the gap between germline ends came to 11 bases. Time point specified: persistent/refractory GD, antithyroid drugs over 5 years with positive TRAb. Scientists built the TCR library using RNA that was extracted from PBMCs. Source: peripheral blood mononuclear cells (PBMCs), taken when the disease was refractory, from a patient treated with antithyroid drugs. This TCR came from a female donor with Graves disease. The chain joins TRBV30 to TRBJ1-6; D is undetermined. The CDR3 nucleotides read TGTGCCTGGAGTGGAGCGGCCTCGTCACCCCTCCACTTT. Amino acids: CAWSGAASSPLHF.